Listed below are T cell receptor beta chains from one sample, sequenced in a study of OX40 agonist ivuxolimab in advanced cancers. The data were produced by immunoSEQ multiplex PCR, yet TCRdb's version contains in-frame clones alone and is incomplete. The table lists 40,000 to 55,000 clones, around four fifths of them singletons, with around a quarter in the top ten. Material: CD4+ or CD8+ T cells sorted from blood, obtained in a trial of the OX40 agonist ivuxolimab. Every receptor here comes from an adult with an advanced solid tumor such as melanoma, head and neck, liver or kidney cancer. The CDR3 runs from the conserved cysteine through the conserved F or W. Each record gives: D gene, CDR3 length, J gene, V gene, clone size, CDR3 DNA, CDR3 protein. A D gene is named only where the DNA matches it firmly. Size is omitted from some rows. Given values are once, few, many or a class for expanded clones.

.	15	TRBJ1-4	TRBV27	.	TGTGCCAGCAGTTTAAGGGGGGCCGCAAATGAAAAACTGTTTTTT	CASSLRGAANEKLFF
.	14	TRBJ1-3	TRBV28	.	TGTGCCAGCAGTCTTACAGGCTCTGGAAACACCATATATTTT	CASSLTGSGNTIYF
TRBD1	14	TRBJ2-7	TRBV4-3	.	TGCGCCAGCAGCCCAGAGACAGGGATATACGAGCAGTACTTC	CASSPETGIYEQYF
.	14	TRBJ2-7	TRBV6-5	.	TGTGCCAGCAGTTACGACTCGCTGGCGGGCGAGCAGTACTTC	CASSYDSLAGEQYF
.	14	TRBJ2-2	TRBV28	few	TGTGCCAGCAGTGTTCTCGCGAACACCGGGGAGCTGTTTTTT	CASSVLANTGELFF
.	13	TRBJ2-7	TRBV2	.	TGTGCCAGCAGCTTCGGGAGCCCGGGCGAGCAGTACTTC	CASSFGSPGEQYF
.	14	TRBJ1-2	TRBV27	.	TGTGCCAGCAGTTTATCGGCAGGAAACTATGGCTACACCTTC	CASSLSAGNYGYTF
TRBD1	17	TRBJ2-4	TRBV11-2	.	TGTGCCAGCAGCTTAGATTCGGGGACAGGGCCTACGAGCATTCAGTACTTC	CASSLDSGTGPTSIQYF
.	16	TRBJ1-3	TRBV14	.	TGTGCCAGCAGCCAAGAATTCCCCCGCTCTGGAAACACCATATATTTT	CASSQEFPRSGNTIYF
TRBD2	17	TRBJ2-7	TRBV9	.	TGTGCCAGCAGCGTAGGATTTACGACTAGCGGGAGTTACGAGCAGTACTTC	CASSVGFTTSGSYEQYF
.	15	TRBJ2-2	TRBV19	.	TGTGCCAGTAGTATGTACCAGGGGCCCTCCGGGGAGCTGTTTTTT	CASSMYQGPSGELFF
.	15	TRBJ1-1	TRBV7-3	once	TGTGCCAGCAGCTTAACGCTCCAGGGTGGCACTGAAGCTTTCTTT	CASSLTLQGGTEAFF
.	11	TRBJ1-1	TRBV7-9	.	TGTGCCAGTGCGGGATCTGGCGAAGCTTTCTTT	CASAGSGEAFF
.	16	TRBJ2-2	TRBV6-1	.	TGTGCCAGCAGTGCGAGGGAGACCCTAAACACCGGGGAGCTGTTTTTT	CASSARETLNTGELFF
.	14	TRBJ1-1	TRBV28	.	TGTGCCAGCAGGTCGGCAGGCCGAAACACTGAAGCTTTCTTT	CASRSAGRNTEAFF
.	14	TRBJ1-6	TRBV9	once	TGTGCCAGCAGTCAGGGGATCTATAATTCACCCCTCCACTTT	CASSQGIYNSPLHF
.	13	TRBJ2-7	TRBV5-4	few	TGTGCCAGCAGCTTAGGGTCATCCTACGAGCAGTACTTC	CASSLGSSYEQYF
TRBD2	17	TRBJ2-1	TRBV9	few	TGTGCCAGCAGCGTAGCGATGACTAGCGGGAGATCGAATGAGCAGTTCTTC	CASSVAMTSGRSNEQFF
.	15	TRBJ1-5	TRBV6-1	few	TGTGCCAGCAGTGGAAGCGAGTATAGCAATCAGCCCCAGCATTTT	CASSGSEYSNQPQHF
TRBD1	17	TRBJ1-1	TRBV5-1	.	TGCGCCAGCAGCCCATCAACCGGGACAGGGTTTGACACTGAAGCTTTCTTT	CASSPSTGTGFDTEAFF
TRBD2	17	TRBJ2-1	TRBV5-1	.	TGCGCCAGCAGCTTGGAGGCTAGCGGGGGGTTTTACAATGAGCAGTTCTTC	CASSLEASGGFYNEQFF
TRBD2	16	TRBJ2-1	TRBV5-1	.	TGCGCCAGCAGCCTACACAGAGCGGGGGGCAACAATGAGCAGTTCTTC	CASSLHRAGGNNEQFF